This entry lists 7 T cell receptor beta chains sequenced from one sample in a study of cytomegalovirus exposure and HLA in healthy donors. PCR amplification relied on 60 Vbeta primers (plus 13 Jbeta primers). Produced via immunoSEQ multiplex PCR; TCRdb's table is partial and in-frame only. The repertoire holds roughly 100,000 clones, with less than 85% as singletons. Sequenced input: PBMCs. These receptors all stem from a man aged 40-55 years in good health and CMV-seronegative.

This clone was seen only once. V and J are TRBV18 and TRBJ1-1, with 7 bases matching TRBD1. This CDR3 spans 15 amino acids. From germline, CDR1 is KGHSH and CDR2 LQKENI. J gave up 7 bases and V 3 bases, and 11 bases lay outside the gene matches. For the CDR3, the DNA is TGTGCCAGCTCACCGCGGACAGGTCAATCAGGTGAAGCTTTCTTT. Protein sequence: CASSPRTGQSGEAFF.

CDR3 bases: TGTGCCGTCGCGGGCGGGGGCGGGACCCAGTACTTC. Amino acid sequence: CAVAGGGGTQYF. V and J are TRBV10-3 and TRBJ2-5, with D possibly TRBD2 on 7 matching bases. Germline V gene data show CDR1 as ENHRY and CDR2 as SYGVKD. Deletions cut 11 bases from V and 7 bases from J, with 17 bases between. The CDR3 runs 12 residues.

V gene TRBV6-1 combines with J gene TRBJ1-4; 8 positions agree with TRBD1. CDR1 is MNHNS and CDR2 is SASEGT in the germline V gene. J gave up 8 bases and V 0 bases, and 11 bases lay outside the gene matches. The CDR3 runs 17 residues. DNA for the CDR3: TGTGCCAGCAGTGAAGCGCTCTGGGGACAGGACAAAGAAAAACTGTTTTTT. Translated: CASSEALWGQDKEKLFF.

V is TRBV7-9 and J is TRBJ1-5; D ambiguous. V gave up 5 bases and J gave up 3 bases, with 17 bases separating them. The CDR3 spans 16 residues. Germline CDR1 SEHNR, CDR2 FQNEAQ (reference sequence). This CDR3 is CASSPFGGGNNQPQHF. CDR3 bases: TGTGCCAGCAGCCCCTTCGGTGGAGGCAACAATCAGCCCCAGCATTTT.

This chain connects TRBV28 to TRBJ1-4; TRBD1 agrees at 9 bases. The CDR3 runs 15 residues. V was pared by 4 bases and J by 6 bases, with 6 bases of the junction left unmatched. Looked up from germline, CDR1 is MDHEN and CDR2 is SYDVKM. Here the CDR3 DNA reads TGTGCCAGCAGTTCCCGGGACAGGGTGGATGAAAAACTGTTTTTT. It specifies CASSSRDRVDEKLFF.

CDR3 residues: CASSLTSFRVRQGNTEAFF. CDR3 in DNA: TGTGCCAGCAGCTTAACCTCCTTTCGTGTTAGACAGGGGAACACTGAAGCTTTCTTT. The genes are TRBV11-1 and TRBJ1-1, with 7 positions matching TRBD1. J gave up 1 base and V 2 bases, and 16 bases lay outside the gene matches. Per the germline V gene, CDR1 is SGHAT and CDR2 is FQDESV (reference sequence). The CDR3 length is 19 residues. Full variable domain (outside the CDR3, taken from reference TRBV11-1 and TRBJ1-1): EAEVAQSPRYKITEKSQAVAFWCDPISGHATLYWYRQILGQGPELLVQFQDESVVDDSQLPKDRFSAERLKGVDSTLKIQPAELGDSAMYLCASSLTSFRVRQGNTEAFFGQGTRLTVV.

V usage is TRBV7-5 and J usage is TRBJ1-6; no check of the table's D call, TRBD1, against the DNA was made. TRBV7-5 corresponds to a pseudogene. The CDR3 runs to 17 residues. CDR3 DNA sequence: TGTGCCAGAAGCTCCACCGGGACAGGGACCAAGGGTTCACCCCTCCACTTT. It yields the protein CARSSTGTGTKGSPLHF.